A single sample gave rise to the 26 T cell receptor beta chains below, sequenced in a study of blood T cells in healthy people across ages. The use of a sample-barcoded 5' primer and a J-beta primer mix characterized a second PCR of about 7 to 12 cycles. TCRdb re-called the 5' RACE reads through MiXCR, storing one row per CDR3 protein. The data hold over 950,000 distinct CDR3 sequences, with around two fifths observed a single time. Sequencing was done on a sample of blood. These receptors all stem from a young man in good health.

The chain is built from TRBV6-2 or TRBV6-3 and TRBJ1-6, with 7 bases fitting TRBD1. J was trimmed by 6 bases and V by 6 bases; bases with no gene match: 2. The CDR3 contains 13 residues. Per the germline V gene, CDR1 is MNHEY and CDR2 is SVGEGT. CDR3 bases: TGTGCCAGCAGAAACAGGGGTAATTCACCCCTCCACTTT. It yields the protein CASRNRGNSPLHF.

This clonotype was detected only once. V and J are TRBV7-3 and TRBJ2-1; the D gene is possibly TRBD2 (5 bases). This CDR3 spans 13 amino acids. Germline values: CDR1 SGHTA, CDR2 FQGTGA. The V end was cut by 5 bases, the J end by 7 bases, with 12 bases between. The CDR3 nucleotides read TGTGCCAGCAGCCCCCAGACGGGGAATGAGCAGTTCTTC. As protein: CASSPQTGNEQFF.

This clonotype has just a few counts. The chain combines TRBV5-1 with TRBJ2-4; TRBD1 agrees at 7 bases. The DNA end is a closer match to TRBJ2-7, so the J assignment may be wrong. This CDR3 spans 16 amino acids. The V gene's germline CDR1 is SGHRS and CDR2 YFSETQ. The CDR3: CASSLVVGQGEDEQYF. CDR3 in DNA: TGCGCCAGCAGCTTGGTTGTAGGGCAGGGGGAAGACGAGCAGTACTTC.

The chain links TRBV20-1 to TRBJ1-1; the D gene is possibly TRBD1 (6 bases). Germline loops: CDR1 DFQATT, CDR2 SNEGSKA (reference sequence). Trimming pared 6 bases from V and 1 base from J, leaving 12 bases between. The CDR3 is 13 residues long. CDR3: CSAERDTNTEAFF. DNA for the CDR3: TGCAGTGCGGAACGGGACACGAACACTGAAGCTTTCTTT.

The genes are TRBV7-2 and TRBJ2-2; D unclear. Between the trimmed V and J ends, which lost 1 base and 5 bases, there was a span of 17 bases. CDR3 length: 17 residues. Per germline, CDR1 SGHTA and CDR2 FQGNSA. The CDR3, as DNA: TGTGCCAGCAGCTTAGTCTCGGGCTGGACCGCTACCGGGGAGCTGTTTTTT. This translates into CASSLVSGWTATGELFF. The complete variable domain, with remaining parts taken from reference TRBV7-2 and TRBJ2-2, reads GAGVSQSPSNKVTEKGKDVELRCDPISGHTALYWYRQSLGQGLEFLIYFQGNSAPDKSGLPSDRFSAERTGGSVSTLTIQRTQQEDSAVYLCASSLVSGWTATGELFFGEGSRLTVL.

This clonotype was observed many times. The gene calls are TRBV6-2 or TRBV6-3 and TRBJ2-1; 8 bases line up with TRBD1. Per germline, CDR1 MNHEY and CDR2 SVGEGT. The V segment lost 5 bases and the J segment 0 bases; nucleotides outside the gene matches: 6. The CDR3 consists of 16 residues. CDR3 DNA sequence: TGTGCCAGCAGTGCGACAGGGGTCAGCTCCTACAATGAGCAGTTCTTC. Translating gives CASSATGVSSYNEQFF.

The chain combines TRBV7-9 with TRBJ2-1; 11 bases line up with TRBD2. CDR1 is SEHNR, CDR2 FQNEAQ, per germline (reference sequence). CDR3 size: 17 residues. V trimming: 5 bases; J trimming: 0 bases; junction bases outside the gene matches: 6. The CDR3 nucleotides are TGTGCCAGCAGCCAACCGACTAGCGGGACCTCCTACAATGAGCAGTTCTTC. Protein product: CASSQPTSGTSYNEQFF.

The chain employs TRBV6-5 and TRBJ2-3; 8 bases align to TRBD1. Looked up from germline, CDR1 is MNHEY and CDR2 is SVGAGI. The junction had 5 bases not matched to a gene; V was cut back by 2 bases and J by 4 bases. The CDR3 extends over 15 amino acids. The CDR3 sequence is CASSYAAGGADTQYF. The CDR3 nucleotides are TGTGCCAGCAGTTACGCTGCAGGGGGCGCAGATACGCAGTATTTT.

This clonotype was counted between two and nine times. The chain carries TRBV13 and TRBJ2-1; no definite D call. Germline V gene sequence: CDR1 PRHDT, CDR2 FYEKMQ (reference sequence). V lost 5 bases and J 4 bases, leaving 12 bases between the germline ends. There are 14 residues in the CDR3. Written as DNA, the CDR3 is TGTGCCAGCAGCCCCTATTGGGATTACAATGAGCAGTTCTTC. Its protein is CASSPYWDYNEQFF.

The V gene is TRBV28, the J gene TRBJ2-7, with D perhaps matching TRBD1 (6 bases). The CDR3 spans 16 residues. The germline V gene has CDR1 MDHEN and CDR2 SYDVKM. The V gene lost 5 bases and the J gene lost 2 bases, with 19 bases spanning the gap. CDR3 residues: CASSTQNRESPYEQYF. The CDR3 DNA follows: TGTGCCAGCAGTACCCAAAACAGGGAGAGTCCCTACGAGCAGTACTTC.

The chain couples TRBV5-1 to TRBJ2-1, with D unresolved. V lost 0 bases and J 12 bases, leaving 16 bases between the germline ends. The CDR3 is 14 residues long. The germline gives CDR1 SGHRS, CDR2 YFSETQ. In nucleotides, the CDR3 is TGCGCCAGCAGCTTGGAATCCAACCAAGATGGGCAGTTCTTC. Its translation: CASSLESNQDGQFF.

This clonotype was recorded a few times. The chain has TRBV10-3 and TRBJ2-2; D remains unclear. This CDR3 spans 12 amino acids. In germline, CDR1 is ENHRY, CDR2 SYGVKD. V lost 4 bases, J lost 8 bases, and 8 bases lay in between. The CDR3 nucleotides read TGTGCCATCAGTGTAACTACTGGGGAGCTGTTTTTT. Its protein is CAISVTTGELFF.

This clonotype turned up a few times. This chain joins TRBV7-3 and TRBJ2-5; 8 positions agree with TRBD2. Germline V gives CDR1 SGHTA, CDR2 FQGTGA. The CDR3 extends over 17 amino acids. Trimming removed 0 bases from V and 5 bases from J; junction bases left unmatched: 11. The DNA of the CDR3 is TGTGCCAGCAGCTTAACCCCTGCGGGGGGTCTAATGGAGACCCAGTACTTC. As protein: CASSLTPAGGLMETQYF.

This clonotype was counted ten times or more. CDR3: CSAPPTGTNEQFF. DNA for the CDR3: TGCAGTGCCCCGCCGACAGGAACCAATGAGCAGTTCTTC. The V gene is TRBV20-1, the J gene TRBJ2-1, with a weak D call TRBD1 (6 bases). This CDR3 spans 13 amino acids. V was trimmed by 6 bases and J by 6 bases, leaving 15 bases between them. The germline gives CDR1 DFQATT, CDR2 SNEGSKA (reference sequence).

This clonotype was observed a single time. The chain uses TRBV5-6 and TRBJ1-4, with 8 bases fitting TRBD1. The CDR3 length is 17 residues. The germline V gene encodes CDR1 SGHDT and CDR2 YYEEEE. Trimming removed 3 bases from V and 8 bases from J; junction bases left unmatched: 15. DNA for the CDR3: TGTGCCAGCAGCTATGCGTTTACCGGGACAGGCAGCGAAAAACTGTTTTTT. It yields the protein CASSYAFTGTGSEKLFF.

This clonotype was recorded a few times. The CDR3 sequence is CASSQGELQGIGGYTF. For the CDR3, the DNA is TGTGCCAGCAGCCAAGGGGAGCTACAGGGAATCGGTGGCTACACCTTC. J is TRBJ1-2 and V is TRBV3-1; a weak D match, TRBD1 (6 bases). Trimming shortened V by 1 base and J by 7 bases, and 19 bases separated the two germline ends. The CDR3 is 16 residues long. Germline CDR1 LGHDT, CDR2 YNNKEL (reference sequence).

CDR3 bases: TGTGCCAGCAGTTTAGACAGGGGGTCTGTCAATGAGCAGTTCTTC. This codes for CASSLDRGSVNEQFF. The rearrangement links TRBV12-3 or TRBV12-4 to TRBJ2-1; 8 bases align to TRBD1. The CDR3 has 15 residues. The ends lost 1 base at V and 6 bases at J; junction bases unmatched: 5.

This clonotype was detected only a few times. V usage is TRBV25-1 and J usage is TRBJ1-2, with 8 bases lining up with TRBD1. The V gene's germline CDR1 is MGHDK and CDR2 SYGVNS. V shed 3 bases and J 0 bases; nucleotides not matched to a gene: 0. The CDR3 is 14 amino acids. This CDR3 is CASSETGANYGYTF. CDR3 in DNA: TGTGCCAGCAGTGAGACAGGGGCTAACTATGGCTACACCTTC.

This clonotype has ten or more counts. The chain links TRBV12-3 or TRBV12-4 to TRBJ1-2; 7 bases line up with TRBD1. After removal of 1 base from V and 0 bases from J, the junction contained 5 bases not matched to a gene. CDR3 size: 16 residues. The CDR3: CASSLDRGPTNYGYTF. The CDR3 nucleotides are TGTGCCAGCAGTTTAGACAGGGGTCCAACTAACTATGGCTACACCTTC.

A remark on this clonotype: Relative to the germline gene, one junction end is altered; a read error may explain this. The rearrangement joins TRBV2 to TRBJ2-1; 12 positions match TRBD2. The germline gives CDR1 SNHLY, CDR2 FYNNEI. The length of the CDR3 is 16 residues. This CDR3 reads CVSSLTSGGSKNEQFF. Written as DNA, the CDR3 is TGTGTCAGCAGTCTGACTAGCGGGGGTTCAAAGAATGAGCAGTTCTTC.

A few counts support this clonotype. The V and J genes are TRBV24-1 and TRBJ2-3; perhaps TRBD2 as D (5 bases). The CDR3 spans 13 residues. The V gene lost 4 bases and the J gene lost 5 bases, with 9 bases spanning the gap. Looked up from germline, CDR1 is KGHDR and CDR2 is SFDVKD. CDR3 sequence (DNA): TGTGCCACCAGTGAGACTACGAGAGATACGCAGTATTTT. This gives the protein CATSETTRDTQYF.

This clonotype was observed a handful of times. Germline and junction disagree at one end, which may indicate a read error. The chain joins TRBV6-2 or TRBV6-3 to TRBJ1-4, with D possibly being TRBD1 (6 bases). The germline V gene has CDR1 MNHEY and CDR2 SVGEGT. CDR3 length: 23 residues. The CDR3 nucleotides are TGTGCTAGCAGTTACCCGAGTACAGGAGGCCGAGGGGGGTATCCTGCAACTAATGAAAAACTGTTTTTT. The encoded protein is CASSYPSTGGRGGYPATNEKLFF.

The J gene is TRBJ1-3, the V gene TRBV25-1; tentatively, D is TRBD1 (5 bases). CDR1 MGHDK and CDR2 SYGVNS come from the germline V gene. V shed 3 bases and J shed 0 bases, with 9 bases lying between them. The CDR3 is 15 amino acids. As DNA, the CDR3 is TGTGCCAGCAGTGACGGGGACTTCTCTGGAAACACCATATATTTT. Protein sequence: CASSDGDFSGNTIYF.

This clonotype was seen a few times. J is TRBJ1-2 and V is TRBV20-1; 7 nucleotides line up with TRBD1. The CDR3 runs to 13 residues. Germline CDR1 DFQATT, CDR2 SNEGSKA (reference sequence). V lost 6 bases to trimming and J lost 4 bases; unmatched junction nucleotides: 8. In DNA, the CDR3 is TGCAGTGCCCTGTGGGGGACAGTCTATGGCTACACCTTC. It yields the protein CSALWGTVYGYTF.

This clonotype was observed a few times. This chain links TRBV4-3 with TRBJ1-2; D remains unclear. Deletions cut 1 base from V and 3 bases from J, with 12 bases between. The germline V gene encodes CDR1 LGHNA and CDR2 YSLEER. The CDR3 contains 15 residues. CDR3: CASSQGIIGDYGYTF. The CDR3 region has the DNA TGCGCCAGCAGCCAAGGCATTATAGGTGACTATGGCTACACCTTC.

V usage is TRBV6-5 and J usage is TRBJ1-2; 8 nucleotides align to TRBD1. The CDR3 is made up of 16 amino acids. V gave up 7 bases and J gave up 3 bases; unmatched junction bases: 13. The germline V gene has CDR1 MNHEY and CDR2 SVGAGI. The CDR3 region is CASKPGQGRLDYGYTF. As DNA, the CDR3 is TGTGCCAGCAAACCTGGACAGGGTAGACTCGACTATGGCTACACCTTC.